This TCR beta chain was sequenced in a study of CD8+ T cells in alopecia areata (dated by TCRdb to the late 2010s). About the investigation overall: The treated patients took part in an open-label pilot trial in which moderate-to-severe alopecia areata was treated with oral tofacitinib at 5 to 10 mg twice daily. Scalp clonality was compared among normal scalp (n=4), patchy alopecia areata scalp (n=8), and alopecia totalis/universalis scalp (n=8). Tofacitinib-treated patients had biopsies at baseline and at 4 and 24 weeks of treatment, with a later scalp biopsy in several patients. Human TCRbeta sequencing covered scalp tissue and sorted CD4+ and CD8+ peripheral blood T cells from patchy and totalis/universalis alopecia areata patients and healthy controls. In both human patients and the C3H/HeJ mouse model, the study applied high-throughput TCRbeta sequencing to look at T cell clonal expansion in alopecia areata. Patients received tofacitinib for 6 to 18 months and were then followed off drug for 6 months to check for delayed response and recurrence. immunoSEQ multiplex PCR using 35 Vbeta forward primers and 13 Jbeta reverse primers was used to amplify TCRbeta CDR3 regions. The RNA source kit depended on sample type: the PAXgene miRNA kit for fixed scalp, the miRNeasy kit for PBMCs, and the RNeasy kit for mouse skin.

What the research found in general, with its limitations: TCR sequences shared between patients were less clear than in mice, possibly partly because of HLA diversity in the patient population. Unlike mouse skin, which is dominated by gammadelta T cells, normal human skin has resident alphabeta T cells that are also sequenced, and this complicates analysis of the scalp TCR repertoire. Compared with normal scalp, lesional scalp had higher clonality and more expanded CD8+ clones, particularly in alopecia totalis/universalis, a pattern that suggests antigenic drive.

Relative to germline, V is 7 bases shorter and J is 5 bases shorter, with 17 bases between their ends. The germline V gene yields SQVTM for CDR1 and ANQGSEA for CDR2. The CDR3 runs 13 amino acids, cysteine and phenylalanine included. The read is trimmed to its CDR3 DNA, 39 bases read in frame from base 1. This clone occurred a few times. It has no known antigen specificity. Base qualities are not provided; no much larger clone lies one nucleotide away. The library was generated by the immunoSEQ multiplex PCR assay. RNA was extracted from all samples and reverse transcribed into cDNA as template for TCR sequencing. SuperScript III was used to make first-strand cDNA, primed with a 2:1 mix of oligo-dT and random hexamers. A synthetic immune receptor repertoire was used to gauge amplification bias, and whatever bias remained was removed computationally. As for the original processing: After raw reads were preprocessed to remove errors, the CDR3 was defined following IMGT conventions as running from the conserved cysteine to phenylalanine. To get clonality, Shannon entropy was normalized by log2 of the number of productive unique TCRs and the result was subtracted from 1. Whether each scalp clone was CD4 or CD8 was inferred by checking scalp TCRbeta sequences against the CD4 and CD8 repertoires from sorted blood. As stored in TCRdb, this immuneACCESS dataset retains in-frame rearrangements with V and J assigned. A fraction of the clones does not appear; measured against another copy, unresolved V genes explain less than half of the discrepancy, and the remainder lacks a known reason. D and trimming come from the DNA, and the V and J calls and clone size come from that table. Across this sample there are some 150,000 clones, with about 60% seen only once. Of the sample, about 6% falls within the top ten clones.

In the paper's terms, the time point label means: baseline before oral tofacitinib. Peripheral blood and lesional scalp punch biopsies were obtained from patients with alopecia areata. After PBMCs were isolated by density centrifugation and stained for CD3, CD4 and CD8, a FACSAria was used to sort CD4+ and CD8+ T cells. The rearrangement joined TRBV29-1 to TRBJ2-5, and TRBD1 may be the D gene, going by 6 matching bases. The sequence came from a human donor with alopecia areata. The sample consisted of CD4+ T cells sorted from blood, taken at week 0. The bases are TGCAGCGCCCGGACGCAGGGGATGGAGACCCAGTACTTC. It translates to CSARTQGMETQYF.